This T cell receptor beta chain was sequenced during a study of T cells in Graves' hyperthyroidism and ophthalmopathy. Study context: Blood was drawn when the patient was first diagnosed and still untreated.

The investigators amplified TCR beta CDR3 regions from RNA transcripts. The HTBI primer set drove a first-round RT-PCR of the TCR CDR3. TCRdb processed the multiplex PCR reads anew with MiXCR; each CDR3 protein has one entry. The repertoire has around 300,000 distinct CDR3 sequences, roughly an eighth of them found once; the top ten carry 30% to 40%. Trimming at V came to 3 bases and at J to 2 bases, leaving 2 bases not matched to a gene. This CDR3 comprises 13 residues. Germline V CDR1 and CDR2: DFQATT, SNEGSKA (reference sequence). Diagnosing involved the use of clinical symptoms, serum thyroxine and TRAb, thyroid ultrasound and orbital computed tomography. Study-level points and caveats: Through a model of 13 V-J features, ophthalmopathy was separated from stable hyperthyroidism.

This clonotype appeared many times. Its target is not known. The receptor's source is a woman aged 40 to 50 with Graves' ophthalmopathy. The chain carries TRBV20-1 and TRBJ2-3, with 7 bases lining up with TRBD2. Source material: blood. The chain's CDR3 is CSASSGYTDTQYF. The CDR3 nucleotides are TGCAGTGCTAGTAGCGGGTACACAGATACGCAGTATTTT.